This T cell receptor beta chain was retrieved from a study of control samples from healthy donors and cancer patients. The CDR3 is 18 residues long. CDR1 SGHKS and CDR2 YYEKEE come from the germline V gene (reference sequence). V was pared by 0 bases and J by 0 bases, with 13 bases between. This table comes from immunoSEQ multiplex PCR, and its TCRdb copy is limited to in-frame clones, with some not included. Here the sample spans around 110,000 clones, roughly 92% being singletons. V is TRBV5-5 and J is TRBJ2-6; unclear D gene. The receptor was isolated from a man younger than 40 in good health. The sequenced material came from blood. The CDR3, as DNA: TGTGCCAGCAGCTTGGTGTGGATTCCCACCTCTGGGGCCAACGTCCTGACTTTC. It codes for CASSLVWIPTSGANVLTF. Filled out from reference TRBV5-5 and TRBJ2-6, the complete variable domain reads DAGVTQSPTHLIKTRGQQVTLRCSPISGHKSVSWYQQVLGQGPQFIFQYYEKEERGRGNFPDRFSARQFPNYSSELNVNALLLGDSALYLCASSLVWIPTSGANVLTFGAGSRLTVL.